This T cell receptor (beta chain) was profiled in a study of OX40 agonist ivuxolimab in advanced cancers. Study summary: Dose-escalation patients were diagnosed with hepatocellular carcinoma, melanoma, renal cell cancer or head and neck cancer.

Patients were ineligible given autoimmune disease history or systemic immunosuppression. Whole-study results and caveats: Averaging showed that CD8+ T cells had more expanded clones than CD4+ did.

In regard to this clone: The target antigen is unknown.

Assay used: immunoSEQ multiplex PCR; TCRdb lists only in-frame clones, some missing. The sample has 67,000 or so clones; around 89% are singletons. Sequenced here: CD4+ or CD8+ T cells sorted from blood, sampled in a trial of the OX40 agonist ivuxolimab. This TCR was recovered from an adult with an advanced solid tumor such as melanoma, head and neck, liver or kidney cancer.

Here the CDR3 reads CASSQGQGSTYEQYF. The CDR3, as DNA: TGTGCCAGCAGCCAGGGACAGGGGTCTACCTACGAGCAGTACTTC. The V call is TRBV11-1, the J call TRBJ2-7; 10 bases agree with TRBD1. CDR1 and CDR2 from the germline V gene are SGHAT and FQDESV (reference sequence). With 5 bases clipped from V and 2 bases from J, the junction kept 6 bases outside the gene matches. The CDR3 has 15 amino acids.